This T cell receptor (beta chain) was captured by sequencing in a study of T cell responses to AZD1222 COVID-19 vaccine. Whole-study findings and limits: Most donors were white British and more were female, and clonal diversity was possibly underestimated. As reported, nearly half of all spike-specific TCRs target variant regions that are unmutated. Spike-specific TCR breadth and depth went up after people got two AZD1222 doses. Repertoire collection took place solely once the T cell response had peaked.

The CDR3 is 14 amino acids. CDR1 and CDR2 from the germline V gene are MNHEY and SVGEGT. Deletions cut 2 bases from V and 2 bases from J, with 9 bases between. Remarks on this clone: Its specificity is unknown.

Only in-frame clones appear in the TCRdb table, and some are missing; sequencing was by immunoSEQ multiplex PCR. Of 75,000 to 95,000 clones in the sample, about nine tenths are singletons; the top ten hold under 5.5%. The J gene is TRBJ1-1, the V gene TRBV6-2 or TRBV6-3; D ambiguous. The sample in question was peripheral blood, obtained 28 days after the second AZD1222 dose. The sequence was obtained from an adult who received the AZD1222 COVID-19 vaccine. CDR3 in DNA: TGTGCCAGCAGTTACGCGAGTCGTAACACTGAAGCTTTCTTT. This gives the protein CASSYASRNTEAFF.